A selection of T cell receptor beta chains follows, all from one sample in a study of T cells after posttransplantation cyclophosphamide. TCRdb keeps only in-frame clones here, not all; method: immunoSEQ multiplex PCR. Sampling found about 41,000 clones, none seen once. Sample: PBMCs. All receptors come from a young man in good health and a related stem cell transplant donor. CDR3s include the opening cysteine and the closing phenylalanine or tryptophan. A D gene is named only where the DNA matches it firmly. The listing skips clone size in some rows; elsewhere it reads once, few, many or a size class.

cdr3_length d_call j_call v_call clone_size cdr3_aa cdr3_nt
11 - TRBJ1-1 TRBV7-2 many CASSLALGAFF TGTGCCAGCAGCTTAGCGCTAGGAGCTTTCTTT
17 TRBD2 TRBJ2-3 TRBV5-1 - CASSLDGLAGGPDTQYF TGCGCCAGCAGCTTGGACGGCCTAGCGGGGGGCCCAGATACGCAGTATTTT
13 - TRBJ2-3 TRBV6-1 - CASSDGLTDTQYF TGTGCCAGCAGTGATGGCCTCACAGATACGCAGTATTTT
14 - TRBJ2-7 TRBV28 many CASSSRSGIYEQYF TGTGCCAGCAGCTCTCGGTCAGGGATCTACGAGCAGTACTTC
14 - TRBJ1-4 TRBV15 few CATSRARQNEKLFF TGTGCCACCAGCAGAGCCAGGCAGAATGAAAAACTGTTTTTT
15 - TRBJ1-4 TRBV18 many CASSRRDSTNEKLFF TGTGCCAGCTCACGCAGAGATTCAACTAATGAAAAACTGTTTTTT
14 - TRBJ2-5 TRBV7-3 many CASSLAGSQETQYF TGTGCCAGCAGCTTAGCGGGATCCCAAGAGACCCAGTACTTC
18 TRBD2 TRBJ2-2 TRBV7-2 many CASSLGRLAGGNTGELFF TGTGCCAGCAGCTTAGGTCGACTAGCGGGGGGGAACACCGGGGAGCTGTTTTTT
13 - TRBJ1-4 TRBV11-3 - CASSFRGGEKLFF TGTGCCAGCAGCTTCCGGGGAGGGGAAAAACTGTTTTTT
12 - TRBJ2-7 TRBV5-1 many CASSLVPNEQYF TGCGCCAGCAGCTTGGTCCCTAACGAGCAGTACTTC
15 - TRBJ2-7 TRBV13 many CASSTKSGSSYEQYF TGTGCCAGCAGCACGAAGAGCGGTAGCTCCTACGAGCAGTACTTC
14 - TRBJ2-7 TRBV2 many CASSVEGTRYEQYF TGTGCCAGCAGTGTTGAGGGGACAAGGTACGAGCAGTACTTC
14 TRBD2 TRBJ2-7 TRBV13 many CASSHRGVENEQYF TGTGCCAGCAGCCACCGGGGGGTTGAAAACGAGCAGTACTTC
13 TRBD1 TRBJ1-1 TRBV29-1 many CSAGTGWGTEAFF TGCAGCGCTGGGACAGGGTGGGGCACTGAAGCTTTCTTT
15 TRBD1 TRBJ2-7 TRBV6-2/TRBV6-3 many CASSYGQGTSYEQYF TGTGCCAGCAGTTACGGACAGGGTACGTCCTACGAGCAGTACTTC
14 - TRBJ2-1 TRBV5-1 many CASGRPGSYNEQFF TGCGCCAGCGGTCGGCCGGGTTCCTACAATGAGCAGTTCTTC
13 - TRBJ1-4 TRBV12-3/TRBV12-4 many CASSLARLEKLFF TGTGCCAGCAGTTTGGCCAGGCTTGAAAAACTGTTTTTT
16 TRBD2 TRBJ2-3 TRBV11-3 - CASRLGASGPTDTQYF TGTGCAAGTCGCTTAGGGGCTAGCGGCCCCACAGATACGCAGTATTTT
14 TRBD1 TRBJ2-7 TRBV7-9 many CASSLAGQGGEQYF TGTGCCAGCAGCTTAGCGGGACAGGGGGGAGAGCAGTACTTC